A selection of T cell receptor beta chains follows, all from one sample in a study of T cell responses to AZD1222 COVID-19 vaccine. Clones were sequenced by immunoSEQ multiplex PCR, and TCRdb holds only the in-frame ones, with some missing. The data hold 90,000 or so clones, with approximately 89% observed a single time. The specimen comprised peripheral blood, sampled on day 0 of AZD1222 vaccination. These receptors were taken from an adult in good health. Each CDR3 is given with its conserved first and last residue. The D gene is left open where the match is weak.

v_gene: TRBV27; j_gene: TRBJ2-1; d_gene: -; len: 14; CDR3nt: TGTGCCAGCTCGATTTTTGGAATCGGGAATGAGCAGTTCTTC; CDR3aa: CASSIFGIGNEQFF
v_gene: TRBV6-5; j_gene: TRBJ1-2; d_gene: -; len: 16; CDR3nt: TGTGCCAGCAGTTACTCGGGCAGGGTAGGGGCGAATGGCTACACCTTC; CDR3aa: CASSYSGRVGANGYTF
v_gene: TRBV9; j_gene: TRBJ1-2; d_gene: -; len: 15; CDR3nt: TGTGCCAGCAGCGTAGCCATCCGGGACCACTATGGCTACACCTTC; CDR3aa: CASSVAIRDHYGYTF
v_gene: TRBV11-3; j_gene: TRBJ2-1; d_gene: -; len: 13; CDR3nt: TGTGCCAGCTCCATTCGGGAGAGGGGTGAGCAGTTCTTC; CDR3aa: CASSIRERGEQFF
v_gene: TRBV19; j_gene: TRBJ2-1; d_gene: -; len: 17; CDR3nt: TGTGCCAGTAGTATAGATGTCGGGGAAGCATCCTACAATGAGCAGTTCTTC; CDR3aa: CASSIDVGEASYNEQFF
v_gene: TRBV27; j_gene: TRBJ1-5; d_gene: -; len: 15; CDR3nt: TGTGCCAGCAGACCGCAGGGGTTTGGAAATCAGCCCCAGCATTTT; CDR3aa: CASRPQGFGNQPQHF
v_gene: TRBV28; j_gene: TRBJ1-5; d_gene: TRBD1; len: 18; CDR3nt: TGTGCCAGCAGTTTGCGGGACAGGGTAAATTTCCCCAATCAGCCCCAGCATTTT; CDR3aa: CASSLRDRVNFPNQPQHF
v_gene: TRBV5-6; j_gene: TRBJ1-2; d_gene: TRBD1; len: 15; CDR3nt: TGTGCCAGCAGCTATTGGGACAGGAGATACTATGGCTACACCTTC; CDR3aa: CASSYWDRRYYGYTF
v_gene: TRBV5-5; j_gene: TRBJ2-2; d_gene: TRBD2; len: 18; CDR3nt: TGTGCCAGCAGCTCCTTTTACCCCGGGACTAGTGCCACCGGGGAGCTGTTTTTT; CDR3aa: CASSSFYPGTSATGELFF
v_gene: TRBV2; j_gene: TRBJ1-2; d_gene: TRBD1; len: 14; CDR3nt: TGTGCCAGCCAACTCGGACAGGGGATATACGGCTACACCTTC; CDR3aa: CASQLGQGIYGYTF
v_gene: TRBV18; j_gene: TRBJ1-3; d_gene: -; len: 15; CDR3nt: TGTGCCAGCTCACCGGAGGGTCGGGGCGGAAACACCATATATTTT; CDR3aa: CASSPEGRGGNTIYF
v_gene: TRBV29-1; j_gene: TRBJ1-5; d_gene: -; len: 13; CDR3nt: TGCAGCGGCAGCCCAGGGTTAGGTCAGCCCCAGCATTTT; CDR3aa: CSGSPGLGQPQHF
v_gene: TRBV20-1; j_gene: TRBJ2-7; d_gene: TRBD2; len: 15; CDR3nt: TGCAGTGCTAGTGGAACTAGCGGGAGGTCATACGAGCAGTACTTC; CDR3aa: CSASGTSGRSYEQYF
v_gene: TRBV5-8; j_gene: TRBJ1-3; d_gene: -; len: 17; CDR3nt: TGTGCCAGCAGCCGCCGGATCTCCTCAGGCGGTGGAAACACCATATATTTT; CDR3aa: CASSRRISSGGGNTIYF
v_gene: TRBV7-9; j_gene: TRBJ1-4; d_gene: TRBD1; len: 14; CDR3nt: TGTGCCAGCAGCTTAGTAGGGGGCAATGAAAAACTGTTTTTT; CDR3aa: CASSLVGGNEKLFF
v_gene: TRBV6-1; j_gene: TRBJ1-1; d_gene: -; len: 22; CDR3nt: TGTGCCAGCAGTGAAGCGTTTTTAGCCCTGAACTTCGCGTCCGCCACCAACACTGAAGCTTTCTTT; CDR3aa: CASSEAFLALNFASATNTEAFF
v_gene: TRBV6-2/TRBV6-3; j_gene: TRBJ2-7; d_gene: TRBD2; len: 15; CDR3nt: TGTGCCAGCAGACCTCTGACTAGCGGGAGATCGACTGGATACTTC; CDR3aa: CASRPLTSGRSTGYF
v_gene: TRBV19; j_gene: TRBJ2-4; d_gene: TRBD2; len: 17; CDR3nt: TGTGCCAGTAGCCAACTAGCGTCCCGCTTAGCCAAAAACATTCAGTACTTC; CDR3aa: CASSQLASRLAKNIQYF